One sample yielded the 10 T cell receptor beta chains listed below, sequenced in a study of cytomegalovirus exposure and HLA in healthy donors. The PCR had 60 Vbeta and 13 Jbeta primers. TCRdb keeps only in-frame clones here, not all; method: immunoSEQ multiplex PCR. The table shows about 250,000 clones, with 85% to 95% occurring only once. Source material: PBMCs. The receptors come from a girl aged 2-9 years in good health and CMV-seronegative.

CDR3 loop: CASATRVIHNEQFF. In DNA, the CDR3 is TGTGCCAGCGCGACTAGGGTTATACACAATGAGCAGTTCTTC. The rearrangement uses TRBV19 and TRBJ2-1, with D perhaps matching TRBD2 (6 bases). Between the trimmed V and J ends, which lost 9 bases and 5 bases, there was a span of 17 bases. This CDR3 is built from 14 residues. From germline, CDR1 is LNHDA and CDR2 SQIVND (reference sequence).

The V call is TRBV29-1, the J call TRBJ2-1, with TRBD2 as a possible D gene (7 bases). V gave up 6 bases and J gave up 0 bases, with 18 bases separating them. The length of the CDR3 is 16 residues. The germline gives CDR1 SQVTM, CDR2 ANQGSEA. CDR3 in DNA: TGCAGCGTCCTAGGGGGAGCGGGACCCTCCTACAATGAGCAGTTCTTC. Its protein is CSVLGGAGPSYNEQFF.

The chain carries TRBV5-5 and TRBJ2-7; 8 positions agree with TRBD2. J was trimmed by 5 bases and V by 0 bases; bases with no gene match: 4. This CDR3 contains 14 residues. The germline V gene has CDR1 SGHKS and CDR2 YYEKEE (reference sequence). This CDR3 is CASSLGLAIDEQYF. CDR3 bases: TGTGCCAGCAGCTTGGGACTAGCGATCGACGAGCAGTACTTC.

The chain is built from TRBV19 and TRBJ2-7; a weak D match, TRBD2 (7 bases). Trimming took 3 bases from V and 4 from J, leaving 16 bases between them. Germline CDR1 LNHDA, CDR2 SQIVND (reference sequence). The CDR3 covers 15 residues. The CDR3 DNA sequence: TGTGCCAGTAGTATCCGGGGGGCAGAGATTTACGAGCAGTACTTC. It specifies CASSIRGAEIYEQYF.

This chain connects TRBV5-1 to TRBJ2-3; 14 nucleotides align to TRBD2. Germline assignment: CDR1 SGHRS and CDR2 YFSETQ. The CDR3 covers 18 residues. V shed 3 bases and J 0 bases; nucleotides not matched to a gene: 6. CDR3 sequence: CASSYGLAGGPSTDTQYF. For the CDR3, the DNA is TGCGCCAGCAGCTACGGACTAGCGGGGGGCCCTAGCACAGATACGCAGTATTTT.

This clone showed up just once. The CDR3 is CASTFSGNTIYF. DNA of the CDR3: TGTGCCAGTACATTTAGCGGAAACACCATATATTTT. This chain links TRBV19 with TRBJ1-3, with D unresolved. V dropped 7 bases and J dropped 4 bases, with 8 bases sitting between them. Looked up from germline, CDR1 is LNHDA and CDR2 is SQIVND (reference sequence). This CDR3 is built from 12 residues.

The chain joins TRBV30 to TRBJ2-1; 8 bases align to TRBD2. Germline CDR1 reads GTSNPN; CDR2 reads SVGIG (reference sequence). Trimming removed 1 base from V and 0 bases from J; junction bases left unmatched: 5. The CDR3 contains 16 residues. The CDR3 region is CAWSGPGGSSYNEQFF. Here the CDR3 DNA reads TGTGCCTGGAGTGGCCCGGGGGGGTCCTCCTACAATGAGCAGTTCTTC.

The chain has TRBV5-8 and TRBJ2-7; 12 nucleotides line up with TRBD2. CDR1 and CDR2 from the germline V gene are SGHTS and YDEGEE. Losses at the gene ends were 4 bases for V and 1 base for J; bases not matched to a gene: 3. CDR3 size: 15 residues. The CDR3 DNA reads TGTGCCAGCAGCCCCGGACTAGCGGGGTCCTACGAGCAGTACTTC. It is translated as CASSPGLAGSYEQYF. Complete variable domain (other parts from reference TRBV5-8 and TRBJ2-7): EAGVTQSPTHLIKTRGQQATLRCSPISGHTSVYWYQQALGLGLQFLLWYDEGEERNRGNFPPRFSGRQFPNYSSELNVNALELEDSALYLCASSPGLAGSYEQYFGPGTRLTVT.

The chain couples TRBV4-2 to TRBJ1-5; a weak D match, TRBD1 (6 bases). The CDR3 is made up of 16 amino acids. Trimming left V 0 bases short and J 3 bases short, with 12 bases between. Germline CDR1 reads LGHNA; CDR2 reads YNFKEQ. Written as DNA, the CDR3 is TGTGCCAGCAGCCAAGAAGCAGGGGTTAACAATCAGCCCCAGCATTTT. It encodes CASSQEAGVNNQPQHF.

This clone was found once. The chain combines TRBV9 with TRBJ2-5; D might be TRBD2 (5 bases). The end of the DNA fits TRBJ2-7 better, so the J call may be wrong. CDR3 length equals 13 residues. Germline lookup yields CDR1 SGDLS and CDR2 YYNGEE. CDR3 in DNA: TGTGCCAGCAGCGCCATGGGGAGCTACGAGCAGTACTTC. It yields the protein CASSAMGSYEQYF.